Described below is a single T cell receptor (beta chain) sequence and its context. No antigen is known for it. The CDR3 contains 15 residues. J was trimmed by 5 bases and V by 5 bases; bases with no gene match: 12. The germline gives CDR1 SGHRS, CDR2 YFSETQ. Each cell subset's genomic DNA was divided evenly among several immunoSEQ plates. The data were produced by immunoSEQ multiplex PCR, yet TCRdb's version contains in-frame clones alone and is incomplete. This sample has some 2,400,000 clones, with 90% to 97% found just once. The study separated CD4+ cells into CD45RA+ naive and CD45RA-negative memory subsets. This sample was included in a study of shared clonotypes between healthy human individuals. Points from the study as a whole: Among donors, sharing of clonotypes was expected to be affected by sequencing depth.

The sequence came from a man younger than 35 in good health. The specimen was naive CD4+ T cells sorted from blood. Documented subset: CD45RA+ positively selected. The chain carries TRBV5-1 and TRBJ2-7, with 8 bases that match TRBD2. The CDR3 DNA is TGCGCCAGCAGTGACCGGGAGGGGTCAGGGAACGAGCAGTACTTC. Encoded protein: CASSDREGSGNEQYF. Full variable domain (remainder filled in from reference TRBV5-1 and TRBJ2-7): KAGVTQTPRYLIKTRGQQVTLSCSPISGHRSVSWYQQTPGQGLQFLFEYFSETQRNKGNFPGRFSGRQFSNSRSEMNVSTLELGDSALYLCASSDREGSGNEQYFGPGTRLTVT.